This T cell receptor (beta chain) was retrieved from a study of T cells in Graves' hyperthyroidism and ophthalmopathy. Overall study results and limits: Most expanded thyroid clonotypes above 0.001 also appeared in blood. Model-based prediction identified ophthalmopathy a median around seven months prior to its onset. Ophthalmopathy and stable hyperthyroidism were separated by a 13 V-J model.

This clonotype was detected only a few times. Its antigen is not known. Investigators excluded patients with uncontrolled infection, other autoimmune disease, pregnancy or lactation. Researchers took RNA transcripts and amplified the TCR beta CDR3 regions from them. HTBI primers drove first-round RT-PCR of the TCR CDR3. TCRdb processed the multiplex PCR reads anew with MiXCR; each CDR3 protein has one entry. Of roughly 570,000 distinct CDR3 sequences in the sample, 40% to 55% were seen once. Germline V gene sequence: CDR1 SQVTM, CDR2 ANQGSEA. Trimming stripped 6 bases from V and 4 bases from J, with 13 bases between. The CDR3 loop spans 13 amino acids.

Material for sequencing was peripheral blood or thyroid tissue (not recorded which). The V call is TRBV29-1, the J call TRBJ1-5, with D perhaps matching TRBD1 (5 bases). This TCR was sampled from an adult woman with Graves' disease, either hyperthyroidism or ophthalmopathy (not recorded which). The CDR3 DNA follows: TGCAGCGTCCAACCCGGGGGAAATCAGCCCCAGCATTTT. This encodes CSVQPGGNQPQHF.